These T cell receptor beta chains were read from a single sample in a study of T cell responses to AZD1222 COVID-19 vaccine. This table comes from immunoSEQ multiplex PCR, and its TCRdb copy is limited to in-frame clones, with some not included. The table records 120,000 or so clones, roughly 91% of them present only once. The sequenced sample was peripheral blood, obtained on day 0 of AZD1222 vaccination. These receptors all come from an adult in good health. Both conserved end residues are part of each CDR3. The D gene is left open where the match is weak. Only part of the rows carry a size: once, few, many, or a class if the clone is expanded.

few,TRBJ1-6,TRBD1,TRBV4-1,CASSQDGLDRAESPLHF,TGCGCCAGCAGCCAAGACGGTTTGGACAGGGCGGAATCACCCCTCCACTTT
-,TRBJ1-2,-,TRBV27,CASSFTGLYGYTF,TGTGCCAGCAGTTTTACAGGGCTCTATGGCTACACCTTC
-,TRBJ1-2,-,TRBV5-1,CASSPEGWGNYGYTF,TGCGCCAGCAGCCCCGAGGGCTGGGGGAACTATGGCTACACCTTC
-,TRBJ1-1,TRBD1,TRBV6-4,CATLPQPTGLNTEAFF,TGTGCCACGTTACCACAACCGACAGGGTTGAACACTGAAGCTTTCTTT
-,TRBJ2-5,TRBD2,TRBV7-6,CASSFLAGGYQETQYF,TGTGCCAGCAGCTTTTTAGCGGGGGGGTACCAAGAGACCCAGTACTTC
-,TRBJ1-3,-,TRBV6-5,CASSYSRTGGTIYF,TGTGCCAGCAGTTACTCAAGAACTGGGGGCACCATATATTTT
-,TRBJ1-1,-,TRBV6-5,CASRTYDTNTEAFF,TGTGCCAGCAGGACATACGATACGAACACTGAAGCTTTCTTT
-,TRBJ2-3,-,TRBV5-6,CASSLVTNLDTQYF,TGTGCCAGCAGCTTGGTTACGAATTTGGATACGCAGTATTTT
-,TRBJ2-3,-,TRBV3-1/TRBV3-2,CASSLSHTDTQYF,TGTGCCAGCAGCCTAAGTCACACAGATACGCAGTATTTT
-,TRBJ1-5,-,TRBV6-1,CASSEERDGLFNQPQHF,TGTGCCAGCAGTGAAGAGCGTGACGGCCTCTTTAATCAGCCCCAGCATTTT
-,TRBJ2-7,-,TRBV6-5,CASSHGVGNEQYF,TGTGCCAGCAGCCACGGGGTAGGCAACGAGCAGTACTTC
-,TRBJ2-3,-,TRBV7-9,CASSFPLRDSDTQYF,TGTGCCAGCAGCTTCCCCTTACGGGATTCGGATACGCAGTATTTT
once,TRBJ2-5,TRBD1,TRBV4-1,CASRPGTGGVLVGETQYF,TGCGCCAGCCGACCAGGGACAGGCGGGGTTCTAGTCGGAGAGACCCAGTACTTC
-,TRBJ2-3,TRBD2,TRBV5-4,CASSPGGGVSDTQYF,TGTGCCAGCAGCCCCGGGGGGGGCGTGTCAGATACGCAGTATTTT
-,TRBJ1-5,TRBD1,TRBV5-8,CASSPRQGGQPQHF,TGTGCCAGCAGCCCAAGACAGGGAGGTCAGCCCCAGCATTTT
-,TRBJ1-3,-,TRBV7-7,CASSLGDTIYF,TGTGCCAGCAGCTTAGGCGACACCATATATTTT
-,TRBJ1-2,-,TRBV3-1/TRBV3-2,CASSQGRGTNFNYGYTF,TGTGCCAGCAGCCAAGGTCGTGGGACAAATTTTAACTATGGCTACACCTTC
-,TRBJ1-1,-,TRBV6-5,CASSSTEAFF,TGTGCCAGCAGTTCCACTGAAGCTTTCTTT
-,TRBJ2-2,TRBD2,TRBV4-2,CASSQEVAGGNTGELFF,TGTGCCAGCAGCCAAGAAGTCGCGGGGGGGAACACCGGGGAGCTGTTTTTT
-,TRBJ2-3,TRBD1,TRBV7-2,CASSLVAGGADTQYF,TGTGCCAGCAGCTTAGTGGCAGGGGGCGCAGATACGCAGTATTTT
-,TRBJ1-6,-,TRBV11-2,CASSLIGGGRGGSPLHF,TGTGCCAGCAGCTTAATAGGTGGGGGCAGGGGAGGTTCACCCCTCCACTTT
-,TRBJ1-1,-,TRBV6-1,CASLSPEGTEAFF,TGTGCCAGCCTTTCACCGGAGGGGACTGAAGCTTTCTTT
-,TRBJ1-1,TRBD1,TRBV19,CASSPGQGARAFF,TGTGCCAGTAGCCCGGGACAGGGGGCGCGGGCTTTCTTT
few,TRBJ2-7,TRBD2,TRBV7-2,CASSSRTSGGTSSGYEQYF,TGTGCCAGCAGCTCCCGGACTAGCGGGGGGACCAGTTCTGGCTACGAGCAGTACTTC
-,TRBJ1-4,-,TRBV29-1,CSVDPQGREKLFF,TGCAGCGTTGATCCACAGGGTCGAGAAAAACTGTTTTTT
-,TRBJ2-3,TRBD2,TRBV13,CASSLEPAGGPDTQYF,TGTGCCAGCAGCTTGGAACCAGCGGGGGGCCCAGATACGCAGTATTTT
-,TRBJ1-5,-,TRBV18,CASSLPQQGHQPQHF,TGTGCCAGCTCACTTCCTCAACAGGGTCATCAGCCCCAGCATTTT
-,TRBJ2-7,TRBD1,TRBV7-6,CASSPGTGGTYEQYF,TGTGCCAGCAGCCCGGGGACAGGTGGAACCTACGAGCAGTACTTC
-,TRBJ1-1,-,TRBV5-1,CASSLLIRRQLTEAFF,TGCGCCAGCAGCCTGCTCATACGTAGACAGCTCACTGAAGCTTTCTTT
-,TRBJ2-2,TRBD1,TRBV19,CASIRTGTSTGELFF,TGTGCCAGTATCAGGACAGGGACCTCCACCGGGGAGCTGTTTTTT
-,TRBJ2-2,TRBD2,TRBV19,CASSSGLGMANTGELFF,TGTGCCAGTAGTTCGGGACTAGGTATGGCGAACACCGGGGAGCTGTTTTTT
once,TRBJ1-2,-,TRBV4-3,CASSQEETESFYGYTF,TGCGCCAGCAGCCAAGAGGAGACAGAGAGCTTCTATGGCTACACCTTC
-,TRBJ1-4,TRBD1,TRBV5-1,CASSRTGDYEKLFF,TGCGCCAGCAGTCGGACAGGGGATTATGAAAAACTGTTTTTT
-,TRBJ2-2,-,TRBV27,CASSWGVGELFF,TGTGCCAGCAGTTGGGGGGTCGGGGAGCTGTTTTTT
-,TRBJ1-5,-,TRBV7-9,CASSLDVDRQHF,TGTGCCAGCAGCTTAGACGTAGATAGACAGCATTTT
-,TRBJ2-7,-,TRBV5-1,CASSDFPRSYEQYF,TGCGCCAGCAGCGATTTCCCCCGCTCCTACGAGCAGTACTTC
-,TRBJ2-7,TRBD1,TRBV19,CASSSHGRGRIDEQYF,TGTGCCAGTAGTTCCCACGGCAGGGGGCGAATAGACGAGCAGTACTTC
-,TRBJ1-2,TRBD1,TRBV9,CASSAGQGFLYGYTF,TGTGCCAGCAGCGCGGGACAGGGATTTTTATATGGCTACACCTTC
-,TRBJ1-1,-,TRBV6-1,CASSENERNTEAFF,TGTGCCAGCAGTGAAAATGAGAGGAACACTGAAGCTTTCTTT
-,TRBJ1-5,-,TRBV11-2,CASSLDYGQPQHF,TGTGCCAGCAGCTTAGATTATGGACAGCCCCAGCATTTT
few,TRBJ2-1,-,TRBV20-1,CSATDPPERFF,TGCAGTGCTACGGACCCGCCAGAGCGGTTCTTC
-,TRBJ2-7,-,TRBV14,CASSQVQGFAYEQYF,TGTGCCAGCAGCCAAGTTCAGGGATTTGCCTACGAGCAGTACTTC
-,TRBJ1-1,TRBD1,TRBV4-1,CASSQVGFPGQGDSRAFF,TGCGCCAGCAGCCAAGTGGGTTTTCCGGGACAGGGGGATAGCAGGGCTTTCTTT
-,TRBJ2-2,-,TRBV7-2,CASSLVHRQTNTGELFF,TGTGCCAGCAGCTTAGTTCACAGACAAACGAACACCGGGGAGCTGTTTTTT
few,TRBJ1-1,-,TRBV7-8,CASSPGVPYRGAEAFF,TGTGCCAGCAGCCCAGGGGTTCCGTATCGGGGCGCTGAAGCTTTCTTT